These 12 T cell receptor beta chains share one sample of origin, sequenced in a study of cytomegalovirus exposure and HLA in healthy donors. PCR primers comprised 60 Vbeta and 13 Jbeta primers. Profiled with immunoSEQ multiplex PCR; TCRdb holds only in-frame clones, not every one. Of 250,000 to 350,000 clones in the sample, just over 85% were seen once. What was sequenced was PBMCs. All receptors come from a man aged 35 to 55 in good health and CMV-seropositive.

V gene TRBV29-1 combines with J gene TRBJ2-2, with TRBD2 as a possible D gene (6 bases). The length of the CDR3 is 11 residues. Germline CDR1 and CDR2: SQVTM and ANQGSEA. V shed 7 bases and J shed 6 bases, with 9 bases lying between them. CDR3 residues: CSGDSSGELFF. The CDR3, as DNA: TGCAGCGGGGACTCCTCCGGGGAGCTGTTTTTT.

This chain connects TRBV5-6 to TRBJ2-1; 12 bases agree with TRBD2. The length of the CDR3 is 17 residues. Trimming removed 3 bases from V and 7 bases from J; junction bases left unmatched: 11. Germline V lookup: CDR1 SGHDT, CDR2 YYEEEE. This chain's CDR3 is CASSSPGLAGIVNEQFF. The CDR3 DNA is TGTGCCAGCAGCTCACCTGGACTAGCGGGAATAGTTAATGAGCAGTTCTTC.

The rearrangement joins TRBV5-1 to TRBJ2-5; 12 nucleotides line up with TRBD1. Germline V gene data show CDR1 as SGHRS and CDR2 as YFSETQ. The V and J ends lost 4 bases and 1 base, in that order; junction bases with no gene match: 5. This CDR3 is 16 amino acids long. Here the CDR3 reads CASSKGQGAIQETQYF. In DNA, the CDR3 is TGCGCCAGCAGCAAGGGACAGGGGGCGATCCAAGAGACCCAGTACTTC.

As DNA, the CDR3 is TGTGCCAGCAGCCCAAGACAGGGCTTTGAAAAACTGTTTTTT. Its protein is CASSPRQGFEKLFF. The chain links TRBV5-5 to TRBJ1-4; TRBD1 matches 7 bases. The CDR3 totals 14 residues. The V gene's germline CDR1 is SGHKS and CDR2 YYEKEE (reference sequence). Losses at the gene ends were 4 bases for V and 7 bases for J; bases not matched to a gene: 7.

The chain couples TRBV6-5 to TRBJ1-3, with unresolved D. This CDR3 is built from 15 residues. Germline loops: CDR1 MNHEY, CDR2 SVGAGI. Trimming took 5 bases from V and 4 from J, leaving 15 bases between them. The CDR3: CASSRTMGVGNTIYF. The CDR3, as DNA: TGTGCCAGCAGTAGAACGATGGGAGTGGGAAACACCATATATTTT.

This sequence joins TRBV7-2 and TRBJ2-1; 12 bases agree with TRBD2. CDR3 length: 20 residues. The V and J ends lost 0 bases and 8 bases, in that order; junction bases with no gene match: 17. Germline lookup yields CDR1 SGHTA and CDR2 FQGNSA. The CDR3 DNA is TGTGCCAGCAGCTTAGCCCCAGCTACTTTGACTAGCGGGGGAGGGCATGAGCAGTTCTTC. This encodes CASSLAPATLTSGGGHEQFF. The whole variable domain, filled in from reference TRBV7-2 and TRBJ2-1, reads GAGVSQSPSNKVTEKGKDVELRCDPISGHTALYWYRQSLGQGLEFLIYFQGNSAPDKSGLPSDRFSAERTGGSVSTLTIQRTQQEDSAVYLCASSLAPATLTSGGGHEQFFGPGTRLTVL.

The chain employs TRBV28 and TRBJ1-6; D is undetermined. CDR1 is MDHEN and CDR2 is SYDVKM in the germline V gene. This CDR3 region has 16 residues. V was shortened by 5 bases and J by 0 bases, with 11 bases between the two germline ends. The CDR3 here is CASSLHPSSYNSPLHF. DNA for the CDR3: TGTGCCAGCAGTCTTCACCCGAGCTCCTATAATTCACCCCTCCACTTT.

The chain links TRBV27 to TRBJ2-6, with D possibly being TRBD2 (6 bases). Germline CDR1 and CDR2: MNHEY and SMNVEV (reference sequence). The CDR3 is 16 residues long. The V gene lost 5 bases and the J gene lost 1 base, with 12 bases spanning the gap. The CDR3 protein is CASSLYAGSGANVLTF. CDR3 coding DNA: TGTGCCAGCAGTCTCTACGCGGGGTCTGGGGCCAACGTCCTGACTTTC. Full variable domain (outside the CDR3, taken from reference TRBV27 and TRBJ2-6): EAQVTQNPRYLITVTGKKLTVTCSQNMNHEYMSWYRQDPGLGLRQIYYSMNVEVTDKGDVPEGYKVSRKEKRNFPLILESPSPNQTSLYFCASSLYAGSGANVLTFGAGSRLTVL.

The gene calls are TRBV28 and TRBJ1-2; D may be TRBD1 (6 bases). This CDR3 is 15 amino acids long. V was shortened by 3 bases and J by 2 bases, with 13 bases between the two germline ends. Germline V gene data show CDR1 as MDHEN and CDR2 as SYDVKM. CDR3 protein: CASSFPSQGNYGYTF. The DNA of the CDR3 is TGTGCCAGCAGTTTTCCATCCCAGGGGAACTATGGCTACACCTTC.

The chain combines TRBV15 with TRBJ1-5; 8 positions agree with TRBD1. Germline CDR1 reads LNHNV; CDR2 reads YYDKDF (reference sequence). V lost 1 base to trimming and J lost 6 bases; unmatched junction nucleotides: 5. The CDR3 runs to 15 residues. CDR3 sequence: CATSRAPGGRQPQHF. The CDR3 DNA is TGTGCCACCAGCAGAGCCCCAGGGGGCCGTCAGCCCCAGCATTTT. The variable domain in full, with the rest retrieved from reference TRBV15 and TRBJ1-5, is DAMVIQNPRYQVTQFGKPVTLSCSQTLNHNVMYWYQQKSSQAPKLLFHYYDKDFNNEADTPDNFQSRRPNTSFCFLDIRSPGLGDTAMYLCATSRAPGGRQPQHFGDGTRLSIL.

The CDR3 nucleotides read TGTGCCAGCAGCCCAGGACTAGTATCCTACGAGCAGTACTTC. It specifies CASSPGLVSYEQYF. The chain couples TRBV7-6 to TRBJ2-7; 7 bases are a match to TRBD2. CDR1 SGHVS and CDR2 FNYEAQ come from the germline V gene. The V gene end was trimmed by 5 bases and the J gene end by 1 base; junction bases not matched to a gene: 5. The CDR3 has 14 amino acids.

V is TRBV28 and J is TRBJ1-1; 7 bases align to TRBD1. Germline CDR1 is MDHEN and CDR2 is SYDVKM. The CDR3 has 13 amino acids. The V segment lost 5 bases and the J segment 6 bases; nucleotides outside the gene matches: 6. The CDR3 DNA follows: TGTGCCAGCAGTGTAACAGGGGATGCTGAAGCTTTCTTT. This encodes CASSVTGDAEAFF.